The source of this T cell receptor (beta chain) is a study of blood T cells in healthy people across ages. Study findings and constraints: Possibly confounding the expanded clonotype changes was the fact that donor CMV status was unknown.

The authors isolated at least 6.5 million PBMCs per sample. A second PCR, run for about 7 to 11 cycles, used a sample-barcoded 5' primer plus a J-beta primer mix. All samples yielded 2.5 million or more CDR3-containing paired-end reads. Each CDR3 protein is one row after TCRdb ran MiXCR on the 5' RACE reads. The table records around 990,000 distinct CDR3 sequences, 20% to 25% of them present only once. In regard to this clonotype: Antigen specificity is unknown.

Germline V CDR1 and CDR2: SGHTA, FQGNSA. CDR3 length equals 13 residues. The germline V and J ends were trimmed by 1 base and 7 bases, with 8 bases remaining between them. The sample also formed part of further work on T cells of mothers and their children.

The sequence was obtained from a girl aged 2-9 years in good health. This chain connects TRBV7-2 to TRBJ1-5; D not certain. Specimen: blood. The CDR3 nucleotides are TGTGCCAGCAGCTTAGAATCTTCCCAGCCCCAGCATTTT. This sequence encodes CASSLESSQPQHF.